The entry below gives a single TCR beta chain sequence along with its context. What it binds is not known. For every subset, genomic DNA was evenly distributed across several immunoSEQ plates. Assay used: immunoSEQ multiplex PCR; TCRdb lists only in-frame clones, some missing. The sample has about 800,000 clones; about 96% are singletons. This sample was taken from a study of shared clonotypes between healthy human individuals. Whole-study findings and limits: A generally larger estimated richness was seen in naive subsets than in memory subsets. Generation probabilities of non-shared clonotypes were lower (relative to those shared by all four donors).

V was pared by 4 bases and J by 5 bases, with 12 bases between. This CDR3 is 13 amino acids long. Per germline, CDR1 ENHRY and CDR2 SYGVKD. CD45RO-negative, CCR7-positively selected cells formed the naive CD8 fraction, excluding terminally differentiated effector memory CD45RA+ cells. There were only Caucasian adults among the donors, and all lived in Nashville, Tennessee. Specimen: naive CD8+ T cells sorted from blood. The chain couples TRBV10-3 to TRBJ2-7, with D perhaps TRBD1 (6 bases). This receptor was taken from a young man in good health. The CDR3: CAISGRGSDEQYF. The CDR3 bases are TGTGCCATCAGTGGCAGGGGATCCGACGAGCAGTACTTC.